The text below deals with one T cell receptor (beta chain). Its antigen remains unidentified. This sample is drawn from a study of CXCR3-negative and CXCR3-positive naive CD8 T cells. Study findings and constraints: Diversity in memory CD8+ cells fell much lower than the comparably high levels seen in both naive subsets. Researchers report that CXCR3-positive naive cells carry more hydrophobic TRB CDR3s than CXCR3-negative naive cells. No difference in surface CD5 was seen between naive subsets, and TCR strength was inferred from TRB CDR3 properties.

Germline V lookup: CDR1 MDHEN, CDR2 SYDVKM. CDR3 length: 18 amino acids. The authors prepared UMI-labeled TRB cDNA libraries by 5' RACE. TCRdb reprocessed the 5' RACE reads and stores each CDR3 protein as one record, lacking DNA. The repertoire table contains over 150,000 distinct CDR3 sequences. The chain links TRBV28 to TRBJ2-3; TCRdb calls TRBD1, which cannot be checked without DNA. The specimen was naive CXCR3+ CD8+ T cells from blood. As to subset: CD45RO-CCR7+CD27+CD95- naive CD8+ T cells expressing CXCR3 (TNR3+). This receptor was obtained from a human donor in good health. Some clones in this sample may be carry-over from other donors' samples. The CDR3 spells CASSFDREGLASTDTQYF.